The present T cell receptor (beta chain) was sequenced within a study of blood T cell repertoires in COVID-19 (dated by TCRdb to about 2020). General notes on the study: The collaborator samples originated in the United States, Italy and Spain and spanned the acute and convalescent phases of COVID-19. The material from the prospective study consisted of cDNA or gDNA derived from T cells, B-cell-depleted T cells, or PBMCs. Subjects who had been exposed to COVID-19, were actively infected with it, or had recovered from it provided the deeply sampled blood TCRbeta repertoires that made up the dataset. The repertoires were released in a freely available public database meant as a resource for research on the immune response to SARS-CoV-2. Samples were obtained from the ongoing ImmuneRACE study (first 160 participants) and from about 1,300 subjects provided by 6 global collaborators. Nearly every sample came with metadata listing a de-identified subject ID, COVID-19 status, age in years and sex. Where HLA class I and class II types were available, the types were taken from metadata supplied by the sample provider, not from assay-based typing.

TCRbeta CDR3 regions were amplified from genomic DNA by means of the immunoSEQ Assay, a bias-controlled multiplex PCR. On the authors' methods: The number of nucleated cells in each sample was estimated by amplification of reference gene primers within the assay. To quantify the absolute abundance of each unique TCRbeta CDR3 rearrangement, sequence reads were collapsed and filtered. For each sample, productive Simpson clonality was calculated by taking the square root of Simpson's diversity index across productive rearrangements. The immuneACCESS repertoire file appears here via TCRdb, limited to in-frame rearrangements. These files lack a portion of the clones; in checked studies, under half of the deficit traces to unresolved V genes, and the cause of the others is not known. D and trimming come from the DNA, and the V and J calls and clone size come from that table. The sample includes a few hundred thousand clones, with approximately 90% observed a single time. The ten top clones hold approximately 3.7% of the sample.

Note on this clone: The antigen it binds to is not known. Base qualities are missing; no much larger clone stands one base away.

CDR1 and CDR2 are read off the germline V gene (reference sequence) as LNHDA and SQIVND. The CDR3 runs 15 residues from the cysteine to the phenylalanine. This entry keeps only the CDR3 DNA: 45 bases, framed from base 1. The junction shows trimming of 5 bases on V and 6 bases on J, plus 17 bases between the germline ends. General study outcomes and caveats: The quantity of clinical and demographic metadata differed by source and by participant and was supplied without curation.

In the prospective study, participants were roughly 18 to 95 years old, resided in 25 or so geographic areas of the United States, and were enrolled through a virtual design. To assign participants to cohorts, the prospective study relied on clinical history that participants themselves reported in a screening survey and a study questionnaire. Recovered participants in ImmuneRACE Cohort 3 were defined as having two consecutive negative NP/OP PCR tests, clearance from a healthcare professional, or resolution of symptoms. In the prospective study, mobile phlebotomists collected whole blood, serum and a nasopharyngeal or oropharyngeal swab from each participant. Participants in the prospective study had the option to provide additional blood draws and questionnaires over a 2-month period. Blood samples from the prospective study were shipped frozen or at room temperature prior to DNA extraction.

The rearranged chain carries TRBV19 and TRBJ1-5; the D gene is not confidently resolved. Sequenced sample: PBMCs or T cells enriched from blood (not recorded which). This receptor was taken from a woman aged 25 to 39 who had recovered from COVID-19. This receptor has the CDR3 CASSLWGEGGQPQHF. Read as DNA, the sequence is TGTGCCAGTAGTTTATGGGGAGAGGGAGGTCAGCCCCAGCATTTT.